These T cell receptor beta chains were read from a single sample in a study of glioma-infiltrating T cells after dendritic cell vaccination. Sequencing was performed with immunoSEQ multiplex PCR; in TCRdb, only in-frame clones are kept and a portion is missing. The table shows over 65,000 clones, with 85% occurring only once. The specimen comprised blood, sampled after dendritic cell vaccination. The receptors shown here come from a human donor with glioblastoma. The conserved cysteine and the conserved F or W are not part of the CDR3 here. The D gene is left open where the match is weak.

V gene: TRBV14; J gene: TRBJ2-5; CDR3 length: 14; D gene: NA; CDR3 protein: ASSQDRVTGEETQY
V gene: TRBV9; J gene: TRBJ2-7; CDR3 length: 14; D gene: TRBD2; CDR3 protein: ASSVGGAGGPYEQY
V gene: TRBV7-8; J gene: TRBJ2-7; CDR3 length: 13; D gene: TRBD1; CDR3 protein: ASSLGDRLAYEQY
V gene: TRBV7-8; J gene: TRBJ1-3; CDR3 length: 12; D gene: NA; CDR3 protein: ASSFTQYGNTIY
V gene: TRBV18; J gene: TRBJ2-7; CDR3 length: 12; D gene: NA; CDR3 protein: ASSPRQGTYEQY
V gene: TRBV7-2; J gene: TRBJ1-1; CDR3 length: 10; D gene: NA; CDR3 protein: AVFRRNTEAF
V gene: TRBV6-4; J gene: TRBJ2-1; CDR3 length: 13; D gene: TRBD2; CDR3 protein: ASSDRDGEGNEQF
V gene: TRBV27; J gene: TRBJ1-4; CDR3 length: 15; D gene: TRBD1; CDR3 protein: ASSLFGTGVSNEKLF
V gene: TRBV2; J gene: TRBJ2-5; CDR3 length: 10; D gene: NA; CDR3 protein: ASQQGRETQY
V gene: TRBV9; J gene: TRBJ2-2; CDR3 length: 14; D gene: TRBD2; CDR3 protein: ASSVATGGGTGELF
V gene: TRBV19; J gene: TRBJ1-5; CDR3 length: 13; D gene: NA; CDR3 protein: ASSIGLLSNQPQH
V gene: TRBV7-3; J gene: TRBJ2-7; CDR3 length: 13; D gene: TRBD2; CDR3 protein: ASSLKGTSGDEQY
V gene: TRBV19; J gene: TRBJ2-2; CDR3 length: 11; D gene: NA; CDR3 protein: ASSIVSAGELF
V gene: TRBV7-2; J gene: TRBJ2-3; CDR3 length: 16; D gene: TRBD2; CDR3 protein: ASSRSKSGRTSTDTQY
V gene: TRBV19; J gene: TRBJ2-1; CDR3 length: 13; D gene: TRBD2; CDR3 protein: ASSFGTTNYNEQF
V gene: TRBV27; J gene: TRBJ2-5; CDR3 length: 11; D gene: NA; CDR3 protein: ASNPPGEETQY
V gene: TRBV6-5; J gene: TRBJ2-3; CDR3 length: 13; D gene: TRBD1; CDR3 protein: ASSVGTGGADTQY
V gene: TRBV9; J gene: TRBJ1-2; CDR3 length: 13; D gene: TRBD1; CDR3 protein: ASSVEGQGNYGYT
V gene: TRBV5-4; J gene: TRBJ2-3; CDR3 length: 14; D gene: NA; CDR3 protein: ASSLEFGRSTDTQY
V gene: TRBV18; J gene: TRBJ2-3; CDR3 length: 12; D gene: NA; CDR3 protein: ASSPHGKADTQY
V gene: TRBV15; J gene: TRBJ2-3; CDR3 length: 11; D gene: NA; CDR3 protein: ATRTGSTDTQY
V gene: TRBV25-1; J gene: TRBJ2-1; CDR3 length: 15; D gene: NA; CDR3 protein: ASSESPTGPTYNEQF
V gene: TRBV7-8; J gene: TRBJ2-1; CDR3 length: 14; D gene: NA; CDR3 protein: ASSLVGGAGYNEQF
V gene: TRBV6-4; J gene: TRBJ2-3; CDR3 length: 18; D gene: TRBD2; CDR3 protein: ASSPGTSGGHWVGTDTQY
V gene: TRBV7-9; J gene: TRBJ2-7; CDR3 length: 10; D gene: TRBD2; CDR3 protein: ASSLTSGGHY
V gene: TRBV4-1; J gene: TRBJ2-1; CDR3 length: 14; D gene: TRBD2; CDR3 protein: ASSPFSSGRRDEQF
V gene: TRBV28; J gene: TRBJ2-1; CDR3 length: 14; D gene: TRBD2; CDR3 protein: ASSALLAGGYNEQF
V gene: TRBV9; J gene: TRBJ2-5; CDR3 length: 15; D gene: TRBD2; CDR3 protein: ASSVAPLAGGYETQY
V gene: TRBV7-2; J gene: TRBJ1-5; CDR3 length: 14; D gene: NA; CDR3 protein: ASSLAPPGVGQPQH
V gene: TRBV30; J gene: TRBJ2-1; CDR3 length: 14; D gene: NA; CDR3 protein: ACHTSGTFSYNEQF
V gene: TRBV10-2; J gene: TRBJ2-3; CDR3 length: 14; D gene: TRBD2; CDR3 protein: ASSEARLAEGYTQY
V gene: TRBV18; J gene: TRBJ2-5; CDR3 length: 14; D gene: NA; CDR3 protein: ASSPDLAETEETQY
V gene: TRBV5-1; J gene: TRBJ1-2; CDR3 length: 14; D gene: TRBD1; CDR3 protein: ASSASGTGGASGYT
V gene: TRBV7-8; J gene: TRBJ1-5; CDR3 length: 14; D gene: TRBD1; CDR3 protein: ASSLEGTGSNQPQH
V gene: TRBV6-1; J gene: TRBJ1-1; CDR3 length: 12; D gene: TRBD1; CDR3 protein: ASSEQGVDTEAF
V gene: TRBV9; J gene: TRBJ2-7; CDR3 length: 14; D gene: TRBD1; CDR3 protein: ASSVGQGANPYEQY
V gene: TRBV9; J gene: TRBJ2-6; CDR3 length: 16; D gene: NA; CDR3 protein: ASSVAPLTGSGANVLT